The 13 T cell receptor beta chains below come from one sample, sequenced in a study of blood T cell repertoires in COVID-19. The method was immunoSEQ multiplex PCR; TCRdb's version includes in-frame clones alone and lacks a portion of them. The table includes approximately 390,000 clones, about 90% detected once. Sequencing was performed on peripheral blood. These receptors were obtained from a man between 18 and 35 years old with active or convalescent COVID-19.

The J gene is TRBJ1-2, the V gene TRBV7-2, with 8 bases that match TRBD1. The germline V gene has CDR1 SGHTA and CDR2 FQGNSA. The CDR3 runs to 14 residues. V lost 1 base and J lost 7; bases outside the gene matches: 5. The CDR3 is CASSLDRGASGYTF. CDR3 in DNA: TGTGCCAGCAGCTTAGACAGGGGGGCTTCTGGCTACACCTTC.

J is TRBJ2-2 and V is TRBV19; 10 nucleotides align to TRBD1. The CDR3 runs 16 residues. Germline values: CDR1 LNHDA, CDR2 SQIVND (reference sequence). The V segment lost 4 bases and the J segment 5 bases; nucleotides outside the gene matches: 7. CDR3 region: CASSTSDRGRTGELFF. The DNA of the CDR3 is TGTGCCAGTAGTACTTCGGACAGGGGGAGGACCGGGGAGCTGTTTTTT.

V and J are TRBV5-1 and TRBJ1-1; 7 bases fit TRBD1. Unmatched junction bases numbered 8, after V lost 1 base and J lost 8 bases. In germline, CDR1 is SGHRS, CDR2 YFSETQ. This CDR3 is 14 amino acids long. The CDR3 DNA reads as TGCGCCAGCAGCTTGTGGAGTGGGGACAGCGAAGCTTTCTTT. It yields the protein CASSLWSGDSEAFF.

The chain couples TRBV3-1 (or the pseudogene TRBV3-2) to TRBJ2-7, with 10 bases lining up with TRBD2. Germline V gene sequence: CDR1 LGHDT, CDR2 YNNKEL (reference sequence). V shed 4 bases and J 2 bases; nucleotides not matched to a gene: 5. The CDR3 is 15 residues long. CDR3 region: CASSRERGGPYEQYF. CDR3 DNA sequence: TGTGCCAGCAGCCGGGAGCGGGGGGGCCCCTACGAGCAGTACTTC.

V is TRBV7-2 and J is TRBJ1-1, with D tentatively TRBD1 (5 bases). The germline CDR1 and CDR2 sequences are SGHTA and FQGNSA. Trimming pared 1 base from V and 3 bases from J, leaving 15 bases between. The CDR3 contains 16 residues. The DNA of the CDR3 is TGTGCCAGCAGCTTAGTATACAGGTTTGGGGACACTGAAGCTTTCTTT. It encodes CASSLVYRFGDTEAFF.

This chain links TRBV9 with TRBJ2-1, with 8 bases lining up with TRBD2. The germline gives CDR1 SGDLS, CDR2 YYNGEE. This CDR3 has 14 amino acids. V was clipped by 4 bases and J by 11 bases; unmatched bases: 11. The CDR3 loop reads CASSPSGTRAKQFF. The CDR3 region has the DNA TGTGCCAGCAGCCCTAGTGGGACTAGAGCTAAGCAGTTCTTC. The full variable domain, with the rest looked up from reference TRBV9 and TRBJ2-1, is DSGVTQTPKHLITATGQRVTLRCSPRSGDLSVYWYQQSLDQGLQFLIQYYNGEERAKGNILERFSAQQFPDLHSELNLSSLELGDSALYFCASSPSGTRAKQFFGPGTRLTVL.

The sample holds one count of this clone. The CDR3 sequence: CASSPRVAGQPQHF. CDR3 DNA sequence: TGTGCCAGCAGTCCCCGGGTCGCCGGTCAGCCCCAGCATTTT. The chain is built from TRBV28 and TRBJ1-5; D is uncertain. Germline V gives CDR1 MDHEN, CDR2 SYDVKM. The CDR3 covers 14 residues. Trimming shortened V by 5 bases and J by 6 bases, and 14 bases separated the two germline ends.

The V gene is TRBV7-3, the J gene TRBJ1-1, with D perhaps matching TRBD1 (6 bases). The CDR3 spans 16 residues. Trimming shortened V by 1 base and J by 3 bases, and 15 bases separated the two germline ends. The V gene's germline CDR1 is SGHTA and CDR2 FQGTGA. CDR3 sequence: CASSLRGLGTHTEAFF. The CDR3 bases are TGTGCCAGCAGCTTAAGGGGATTAGGGACACACACTGAAGCTTTCTTT.

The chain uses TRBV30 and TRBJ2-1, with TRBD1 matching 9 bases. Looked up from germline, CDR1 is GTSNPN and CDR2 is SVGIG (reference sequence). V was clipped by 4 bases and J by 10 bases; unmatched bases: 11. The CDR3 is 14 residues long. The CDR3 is CAWTQKGTGLEQFF. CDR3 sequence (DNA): TGTGCCTGGACCCAAAAAGGGACAGGGCTCGAGCAGTTCTTC.

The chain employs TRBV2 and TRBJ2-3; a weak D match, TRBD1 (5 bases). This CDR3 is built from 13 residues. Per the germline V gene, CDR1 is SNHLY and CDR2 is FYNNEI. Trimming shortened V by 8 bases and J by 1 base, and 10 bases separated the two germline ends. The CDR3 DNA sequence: TGTGCCAGCTCAGGGCTAGGCACAGATACGCAGTATTTT. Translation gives CASSGLGTDTQYF.

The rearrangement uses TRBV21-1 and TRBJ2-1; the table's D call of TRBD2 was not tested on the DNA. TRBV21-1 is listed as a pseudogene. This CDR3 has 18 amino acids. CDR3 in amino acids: CARPAAGSGLSAYNEQFF. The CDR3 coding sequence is TGTGCCAGACCGGCGGCGGGTAGCGGTTTGTCGGCCTACAATGAGCAGTTCTTC.

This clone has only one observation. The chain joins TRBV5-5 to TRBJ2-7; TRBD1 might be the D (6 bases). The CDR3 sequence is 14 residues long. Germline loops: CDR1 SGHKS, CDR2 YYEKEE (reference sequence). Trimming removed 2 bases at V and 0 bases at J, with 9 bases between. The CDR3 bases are TGTGCCAGCAGCTTAGTAGGGGGCTCCTACGAGCAGTACTTC. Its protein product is CASSLVGGSYEQYF.

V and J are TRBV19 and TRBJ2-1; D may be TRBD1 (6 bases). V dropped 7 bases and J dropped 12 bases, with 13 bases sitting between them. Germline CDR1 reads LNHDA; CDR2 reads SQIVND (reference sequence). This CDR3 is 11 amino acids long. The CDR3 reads CASTNQGMQFF. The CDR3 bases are TGTGCCAGTACCAATCAGGGGATGCAGTTCTTC.